Sequencing of this T cell receptor (beta chain) was carried out in a study of identical twins. Study-wide points: Fewer insertions were carried by abundant cord blood beta clonotypes, but none was seen in memory repertoires. The authors noted that invariant MAIT and iNKT cells could partly confound zero-insertion analyses.

TCRdb recomputed calls from the 5' RACE reads with MiXCR, one row per CDR3 protein. Here the sample spans around 340,000 distinct CDR3 sequences, around 9% being singletons. Only a few counts were recorded for this clonotype. Its target is unknown. The CDR3 runs 14 residues. The germline gives CDR1 SGHKS, CDR2 YYEKEE (reference sequence). The V end was cut by 6 bases, the J end by 3 bases, with 13 bases between. J is TRBJ2-1 and V is TRBV5-5, with D perhaps TRBD2 (6 bases). The specimen was naive T cells sorted from blood. The TCR was taken from a woman in her 50s in good health. CDR3 DNA sequence: TGTGCCAGCACCCTAGACGGGAGCTACAATGAGCAGTTCTTC. The encoded protein is CASTLDGSYNEQFF.